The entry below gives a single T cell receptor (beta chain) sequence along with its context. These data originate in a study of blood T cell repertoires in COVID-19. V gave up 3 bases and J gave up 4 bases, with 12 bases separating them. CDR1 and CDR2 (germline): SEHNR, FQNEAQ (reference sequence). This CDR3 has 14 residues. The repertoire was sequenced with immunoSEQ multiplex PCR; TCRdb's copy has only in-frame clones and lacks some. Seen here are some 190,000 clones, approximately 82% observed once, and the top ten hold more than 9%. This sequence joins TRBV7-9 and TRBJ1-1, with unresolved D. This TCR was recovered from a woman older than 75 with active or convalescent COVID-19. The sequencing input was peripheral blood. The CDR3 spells CASSFSAASTEAFF. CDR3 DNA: TGTGCCAGCAGCTTCAGTGCGGCAAGCACTGAAGCTTTCTTT.